A single sample is the source of the 30 T cell receptor beta chains below, sequenced in a study of HIV-infected patients and healthy controls. cDNA was made from roughly 470 ng RNA using alpha and beta constant primers. Each of the alpha and beta chains got its own library through chain-specific third strand synthesis with indices. TCRdb ran MiXCR on the 5' RACE reads and lists one entry per CDR3 protein. In the table there are roughly 15,000 distinct CDR3 sequences, 9.4% of which are singletons. All unsorted peripheral T cells were captured because whole blood was used without fractionation. Sequenced material: blood. These receptor sequences come from an adult in good health.

This chain links TRBV4-1 with TRBJ2-3; 10 bases fit TRBD2. With 1 base clipped from V and 2 bases from J, the junction kept 3 bases outside the gene matches. This CDR3 comprises 16 residues. From germline, CDR1 is MGHRA and CDR2 YSYEKL. CDR3 residues: CASSQALAGYTDTQYF. The CDR3 DNA reads TGCGCCAGCAGCCAAGCACTAGCGGGATACACAGATACGCAGTATTTT.

By proportion, this clonotype is medium-sized. The CDR3 coding sequence is TGTGCCATAGAATCAGCGGGACTCTCCTACAATGAGCAGTTCTTC. Translated: CAIESAGLSYNEQFF. This chain links TRBV10-3 with TRBJ2-1, with 7 bases identical to TRBD2. The CDR3 extends over 15 amino acids. V lost 9 bases, J lost 0 bases, and 8 bases stayed unmatched. Germline values: CDR1 ENHRY, CDR2 SYGVKD.

This clonotype was observed at least ten times. The V call is TRBV4-1, the J call TRBJ2-4; TRBD2 matches 9 bases. The CDR3 totals 18 residues. The germline CDR1 and CDR2 sequences are MGHRA and YSYEKL. J gave up 2 bases and V 1 base, and 9 bases lay outside the gene matches. CDR3 nucleotide sequence: TGCGCCAGCAGCCAAGTTCTTAGCGGGAGTACGACCAAAAACATTCAGTACTTC. It translates to CASSQVLSGSTTKNIQYF.

This clonotype was seen only a few times. V usage is TRBV6-5 and J usage is TRBJ2-2; D is possibly TRBD1 (6 bases). Trimming took off 2 bases at V and 4 bases at J, with 11 bases between the two ends. Germline V gives CDR1 MNHEY, CDR2 SVGAGI. The CDR3 extends over 15 amino acids. The CDR3 nucleotides read TGTGCCAGCAGTTACCAGCACAGGGTCACCGGGGAGCTGTTTTTT. This translates into CASSYQHRVTGELFF.

The V call is TRBV7-2, the J call TRBJ2-2; D call uncertain. Trimming shortened V by 5 bases and J by 5 bases, and 24 bases separated the two germline ends. The CDR3 contains 18 residues. The germline V gene has CDR1 SGHTA and CDR2 FQGNSA. CDR3 protein: CASSPSGPRLRRTGELFF. DNA for the CDR3: TGTGCCAGCAGCCCGTCGGGCCCTCGCCTCCGAAGAACCGGGGAGCTGTTTTTT. Full variable domain (missing parts from reference TRBV7-2 and TRBJ2-2): GAGVSQSPSNKVTEKGKDVELRCDPISGHTALYWYRQSLGQGLEFLIYFQGNSAPDKSGLPSDRFSAERTGGSVSTLTIQRTQQEDSAVYLCASSPSGPRLRRTGELFFGEGSRLTVL.

This clonotype showed up many times. The chain has TRBV5-1 and TRBJ2-3, with unresolved D. V was pared by 2 bases and J by 0 bases, with 13 bases between. The CDR3 is made up of 16 amino acids. CDR1 is SGHRS and CDR2 is YFSETQ in the germline V gene. CDR3 residues: CASSFLAGGSTDTQYF. CDR3 nucleotide sequence: TGCGCCAGCAGCTTCCTGGCAGGCGGAAGCACAGATACGCAGTATTTT.

This clonotype came up many times. The chain joins TRBV29-1 to TRBJ2-2; D might be TRBD2 (6 bases). Per germline, CDR1 SQVTM and CDR2 ANQGSEA. V was shortened by 6 bases and J by 0 bases, with 8 bases between the two germline ends. This CDR3 region has 13 residues. The CDR3, as DNA: TGCAGCGTGGGGACTGCGAACACCGGGGAGCTGTTTTTT. This sequence encodes CSVGTANTGELFF.

The chain has TRBV7-9 and TRBJ1-4, with 8 bases fitting TRBD1. Germline lookup yields CDR1 SEHNR and CDR2 FQNEAQ (reference sequence). The ends lost 8 bases at V and 4 bases at J; junction bases unmatched: 21. CDR3 length: 19 residues. The CDR3 protein is CASSGAGGQGHNGNEKLFF. As DNA, the CDR3 is TGTGCCAGCTCCGGAGCGGGAGGACAGGGTCACAACGGTAATGAAAAACTGTTTTTT.

The chain couples TRBV20-1 to TRBJ2-5; 9 bases line up with TRBD2. V lost 6 bases, J lost 0 bases, and 23 bases stayed unmatched. Germline V CDR1 and CDR2: DFQATT, SNEGSKA (reference sequence). CDR3 length equals 20 residues. The CDR3 is CSAGRGSAGLASGYQETQYF. Here the CDR3 DNA reads TGCAGTGCGGGAAGAGGTTCAGCCGGACTAGCGAGCGGGTACCAAGAGACCCAGTACTTC.

This clonotype has ten or more counts. The rearrangement links TRBV6-6 to TRBJ1-2; D might be TRBD1 (6 bases). The CDR3 loop spans 13 amino acids. The V end was cut by 2 bases, the J end by 6 bases, with 10 bases between. Germline V gene sequence: CDR1 MNHNY, CDR2 SVGAGI (reference sequence). The CDR3 DNA is TGTGCCAGCAGTTACGACAGGTCCGATGGCTACACCTTC. It yields the protein CASSYDRSDGYTF.

This clonotype has a handful of counts. The chain employs TRBV12-3 or TRBV12-4 and TRBJ1-6; no reliable D call. The CDR3 extends over 12 amino acids. Trimming stripped 8 bases from V and 9 bases from J, with 11 bases between. Written as DNA, the CDR3 is TGTGCCAGCGACCGGAGGAGTTCACCCCTCCACTTT. Its translation: CASDRRSSPLHF.

This clonotype is labeled medium-sized (0.01 to 0.1%). The chain combines TRBV10-1 with TRBJ1-2, with a weak D call TRBD1 (5 bases). V lost 8 bases to trimming and J lost 2 bases, with 15 bases between them. Germline V gives CDR1 WNHNN, CDR2 SYGVQD (reference sequence). The CDR3 loop spans 14 amino acids. In DNA form, the CDR3 reads TGCGCCAGCGGACAACCTGGGAGAAACTATGGCTACACCTTC. It translates to CASGQPGRNYGYTF.

This chain joins TRBV19 and TRBJ2-3, with 7 bases fitting TRBD2. CDR3 size: 14 residues. Unmatched junction bases numbered 6, after V lost 7 bases and J lost 2 bases. The germline V gene has CDR1 LNHDA and CDR2 SQIVND (reference sequence). CDR3 bases: TGTGCCAGTACCCAAGCGGGAAACACAGATACGCAGTATTTT. It yields the protein CASTQAGNTDTQYF.

This clonotype was seen a few times. The V gene is TRBV20-1, the J gene TRBJ1-2; 7 nucleotides match TRBD1. CDR3 length: 15 amino acids. Germline loops: CDR1 DFQATT, CDR2 SNEGSKA (reference sequence). The ends lost 6 bases at V and 4 bases at J; junction bases unmatched: 14. The CDR3 protein is CSAKTGSGLVYGYTF. The CDR3 DNA follows: TGCAGTGCAAAGACAGGGTCGGGACTCGTCTATGGCTACACCTTC.

This clonotype was seen ten or more times. The V call is TRBV27, the J call TRBJ2-5; no clear D. V lost 5 bases and J lost 0, with 7 bases in between. The CDR3 extends over 13 amino acids. Per germline, CDR1 MNHEY and CDR2 SMNVEV (reference sequence). The CDR3 loop reads CASSPTYQETQYF. CDR3 DNA: TGTGCCAGCAGTCCCACGTACCAAGAGACCCAGTACTTC.

This clonotype was seen many times. This sequence joins TRBV4-1 and TRBJ2-7; 13 positions match TRBD2. Losses at the gene ends were 3 bases for V and 2 bases for J; bases not matched to a gene: 1. Germline loops: CDR1 MGHRA, CDR2 YSYEKL. The CDR3 length is 15 residues. CDR3: CASSHGTSGTYEQYF. The CDR3, as DNA: TGCGCCAGCAGCCACGGGACTAGCGGGACCTACGAGCAGTACTTC.

The chain has TRBV9 and TRBJ2-1; 15 bases line up with TRBD2. V lost 7 bases to trimming and J lost 9 bases; unmatched junction nucleotides: 11. CDR1 is SGDLS and CDR2 is YYNGEE in the germline V gene. This CDR3 spans 16 amino acids. The CDR3: CASGALPGLAGGEQFF. The CDR3 coding sequence is TGTGCCAGCGGAGCGCTCCCGGGACTAGCGGGAGGTGAGCAGTTCTTC.

This clonotype was detected ten times or more. The chain uses TRBV18 and TRBJ2-7; 9 nucleotides line up with TRBD1. The V and J ends lost 3 bases and 3 bases, in that order; junction bases with no gene match: 6. Germline assignment: CDR1 KGHSH and CDR2 LQKENI. There are 15 residues in the CDR3. This CDR3 is CASSPGQGPDYEQYF. The CDR3, as DNA: TGTGCCAGCTCACCGGGACAGGGCCCAGACTACGAGCAGTACTTC.

Only a few counts were recorded for this clonotype. This chain links TRBV6-1 with TRBJ1-1, with unresolved D. V lost 2 bases to trimming and J lost 0 bases, with 7 bases between them. The germline gives CDR1 MNHNS, CDR2 SASEGT. CDR3 length: 14 amino acids. As DNA, the CDR3 is TGTGCCAGCAGTGAATACGGCTTGAACACTGAAGCTTTCTTT. This codes for CASSEYGLNTEAFF.

The sample holds many counts of this clonotype. The chain links TRBV6-5 to TRBJ2-7; 14 bases are shared with TRBD2. CDR3 size: 15 residues. Germline-derived CDR1 and CDR2 are MNHEY and SVGAGI. V trimming: 4 bases; J trimming: 6 bases; junction bases outside the gene matches: 5. The CDR3 nucleotides are TGTGCCAGCAGTTCGACTAGCGGGAGGGCCGGCGAGCAGTACGTC. Residues: CASSSTSGRAGEQYV.

The chain employs TRBV6-2 or TRBV6-3 and TRBJ2-5; D not certain. Germline loops: CDR1 MNHEY, CDR2 SVGEGT. V shed 6 bases and J shed 7 bases, with 12 bases lying between them. The CDR3 spans 12 residues. The DNA for the CDR3 is TGTGCCAGCAGGGACCATCACAGGACCCAGTACTTC. Translation: CASRDHHRTQYF.

The chain couples TRBV15 to TRBJ2-5; D unclear. Germline loops: CDR1 LNHNV, CDR2 YYDKDF (reference sequence). This CDR3 has 15 amino acids. Trimming left V 1 base short and J 1 base short, with 10 bases between. In nucleotides, the CDR3 is TGTGCCACCAGCAGAGCTCTCCAGGTCCAAGAGACCCAGTACTTC. Amino acids: CATSRALQVQETQYF.

This clonotype was counted ten times or more. This chain links TRBV11-3 with TRBJ1-1; D unresolved. Trimming cost V 0 bases and J 8 bases, with 10 bases left between them. Germline CDR1 SGHNT, CDR2 YENEEA. There are 13 residues in the CDR3. The CDR3 is CASSLETVGEAFF. CDR3 in DNA: TGTGCCAGCAGCTTAGAGACGGTGGGAGAAGCTTTCTTT.

Within the sample, this clonotype is medium-sized (0.01 to 0.1%). The chain links TRBV3-1 to TRBJ2-1; perhaps TRBD2 as D (6 bases). The ends were cut back, 4 bases at V and 8 bases at J, with 9 bases in the middle. The V gene's germline CDR1 is LGHDT and CDR2 YNNKEL (reference sequence). This CDR3 spans 12 amino acids. The CDR3 sequence is CASSLSGDEQFF. CDR3 in DNA: TGTGCCAGCAGCCTTAGCGGAGATGAGCAGTTCTTC.

There are a few counts of this clonotype. The CDR3 protein is CSVSLPGSTDTQYF. The CDR3 DNA sequence: TGCAGCGTTTCTCTCCCGGGAAGCACAGATACGCAGTATTTT. The chain employs TRBV29-1 and TRBJ2-3; TRBD2 might be the D (5 bases). V was cut by 5 bases and J by 0 bases, with 12 bases left in between. The germline V gene has CDR1 SQVTM and CDR2 ANQGSEA. The CDR3 extends over 14 amino acids.

Many counts were recorded for this clonotype. DNA of the CDR3: TGTGCCTCAGTAGGCTATCAGCCCCAGCATTTT. It translates to CASVGYQPQHF. The chain carries TRBV10-3 and TRBJ1-5; D unclear. This CDR3 region has 11 residues. Germline CDR1 reads ENHRY; CDR2 reads SYGVKD. Trimming removed 11 bases at V and 5 bases at J, with 10 bases between.

The sample holds one count of this clonotype. The gene calls are TRBV11-2 and TRBJ2-5; D unclear. The CDR3 is 11 residues long. Germline V lookup: CDR1 SGHAT, CDR2 FQNNGV. The V end was cut by 5 bases, the J end by 5 bases, with 6 bases between. The CDR3 DNA reads TGTGCCAGCAGCGCCTTTGAGACCCAGTACTTC. The encoded protein is CASSAFETQYF. The variable domain in full, completed from reference TRBV11-2 and TRBJ2-5, reads EAGVAQSPRYKIIEKRQSVAFWCNPISGHATLYWYQQILGQGPKLLIQFQNNGVVDDSQLPKDRFSAERLKGVDSTLKIQPAKLEDSAVYLCASSAFETQYFGPGTRLLVL.

J is TRBJ1-1 and V is TRBV24-1; D remains ambiguous. This CDR3 is 11 amino acids long. Trimming took off 8 bases at V and 5 bases at J, with 8 bases between the two ends. Germline assignment: CDR1 KGHDR and CDR2 SFDVKD. DNA for the CDR3: TGTGCCACCAAGTTCGGGACTGAAGCTTTCTTT. Amino acid sequence: CATKFGTEAFF.

This clonotype is labeled as medium-sized. The rearrangement joins TRBV5-1 to TRBJ2-5; D possibly uses TRBD1 or TRBD2 (5 bases each). V shed 1 base and J shed 4 bases, with 14 bases lying between them. This CDR3 contains 15 residues. Germline CDR1 reads SGHRS; CDR2 reads YFSETQ. The CDR3 spells CASSLMGVSRETQYF. DNA for the CDR3: TGCGCCAGCAGCTTGATGGGGGTTTCGCGAGAGACCCAGTACTTC.

There are many counts of this clonotype. The V and J genes are TRBV20-1 and TRBJ2-7, with 7 bases lining up with TRBD1. Germline V gene lookup returns CDR1 DFQATT and CDR2 SNEGSKA (reference sequence). With 3 bases clipped from V and 2 bases from J, the junction kept 4 bases outside the gene matches. This CDR3 comprises 13 residues. The CDR3 DNA reads as TGCAGTGCTAGGGGGGACAGCCCCTACGAGCAGTACTTC. The encoded protein is CSARGDSPYEQYF.